A single sample gave rise to the 10 T cell receptor beta chains below, sequenced in a study of technical replicates of blood from a few donors. Method: immunoSEQ multiplex PCR; TCRdb's copy keeps in-frame clones and lacks some. This table has fewer than 85,000 clones, 90% to 97% appearing once. The source material was T cells isolated from PBMCs. All receptors derive from a human donor in good health.

The chain is built from TRBV10-1 and TRBJ1-1, with D possibly matching TRBD1 (5 bases). V lost 0 bases, J lost 9 bases, and 11 bases lay in between. Germline loops: CDR1 WNHNN, CDR2 SYGVQD (reference sequence). CDR3 size: 13 residues. CDR3 amino acids: CASSESGGVKAFF. The CDR3 region has the DNA TGCGCCAGCAGTGAGTCAGGAGGGGTCAAAGCTTTCTTT.

V is TRBV11-2 and J is TRBJ1-3; 8 nucleotides line up with TRBD1. Germline trimming cut 4 bases from V and 0 bases from J; bases unmatched to any gene: 5. The germline gives CDR1 SGHAT, CDR2 FQNNGV. The CDR3 loop spans 16 amino acids. The CDR3 DNA follows: TGTGCCAGCAGCTCCCGGGACAGGATCTCTGGAAACACCATATATTTT. Encoded protein: CASSSRDRISGNTIYF.

This clone was detected once. V is TRBV4-2 and J is TRBJ2-4; D is ambiguous. Trimming shortened V by 0 bases and J by 7 bases, and 13 bases separated the two germline ends. The CDR3 is 15 amino acids. Looked up from germline, CDR1 is LGHNA and CDR2 is YNFKEQ. The CDR3 DNA reads as TGTGCCAGCAGCCAAGAATTCGTAAGCTCCAACATTCAGTACTTC. This gives the protein CASSQEFVSSNIQYF.

The V gene is TRBV10-3, the J gene TRBJ1-1; a possible D gene is TRBD1 (6 bases). CDR1 and CDR2 (germline): ENHRY, SYGVKD. The V end lost 5 bases, the J end lost 5 bases, and 15 bases lay between the germline ends. The CDR3 has 14 amino acids. The CDR3 spells CAISLLGAKTEAFF. Here the CDR3 DNA reads TGTGCCATCAGTCTCTTGGGGGCGAAGACTGAAGCTTTCTTT.

V usage is TRBV27 and J usage is TRBJ1-2; D not certain. The germline V gene has CDR1 MNHEY and CDR2 SMNVEV (reference sequence). The CDR3 runs to 12 residues. Trimming took 3 bases from V and 4 from J, leaving 6 bases between them. In nucleotides, the CDR3 is TGTGCCAGCAGTTTCTCAGGCTATGGCTACACCTTC. It specifies CASSFSGYGYTF.

The V and J genes are TRBV14 and TRBJ2-2; D perhaps matches TRBD2 (5 bases). The V and J ends lost 2 bases and 4 bases respectively, with 11 bases between them. CDR1 is SGHDN, CDR2 FVKESK, per germline. The CDR3 is made up of 15 amino acids. CDR3 sequence reads: CASSQWGESTGELFF. CDR3 nucleotide sequence: TGTGCCAGCAGCCAATGGGGAGAAAGCACCGGGGAGCTGTTTTTT.

The chain recombines TRBV28 with TRBJ2-3; D is undetermined. The CDR3 has 17 residues. The V end was cut by 2 bases, the J end by 4 bases, with 19 bases between. Germline assignment: CDR1 MDHEN and CDR2 SYDVKM. CDR3 protein: CASSLAPYLFSADTQYF. CDR3 coding DNA: TGTGCCAGCAGTTTAGCCCCCTACTTATTCTCCGCAGATACGCAGTATTTT.

This clone was counted once. The chain has TRBV5-1 and TRBJ2-1, with D possibly matching TRBD1 (6 bases). The CDR3 consists of 15 residues. Germline loops: CDR1 SGHRS, CDR2 YFSETQ. The V gene lost 1 base and the J gene lost 6 bases, with 14 bases spanning the gap. DNA for the CDR3: TGCGCCAGCAGCTTGTATTTAGGGGGTTCCAATGAGCAGTTCTTC. This sequence encodes CASSLYLGGSNEQFF.

This chain connects TRBV7-3 to TRBJ2-7; possible D gene TRBD2, 5 bases. Trimming took 3 bases from V and 4 from J, leaving 10 bases between them. CDR1 and CDR2 from the germline V gene are SGHTA and FQGTGA. CDR3 size: 13 residues. CDR3 sequence (DNA): TGTGCCAGCAGCTTTGGGAGATCTTACGAGCAGTACTTC. Its protein product is CASSFGRSYEQYF.

This chain connects TRBV7-5 to TRBJ1-5. TRBV7-5 is termed a pseudogene. CDR3 length: 16 amino acids. The CDR3 reads CVRSRRSGPSNQPQHF. Written as DNA, the CDR3 is TGTGTCAGAAGCCGTCGGAGCGGGCCTAGCAATCAGCCCCAGCATTTT.